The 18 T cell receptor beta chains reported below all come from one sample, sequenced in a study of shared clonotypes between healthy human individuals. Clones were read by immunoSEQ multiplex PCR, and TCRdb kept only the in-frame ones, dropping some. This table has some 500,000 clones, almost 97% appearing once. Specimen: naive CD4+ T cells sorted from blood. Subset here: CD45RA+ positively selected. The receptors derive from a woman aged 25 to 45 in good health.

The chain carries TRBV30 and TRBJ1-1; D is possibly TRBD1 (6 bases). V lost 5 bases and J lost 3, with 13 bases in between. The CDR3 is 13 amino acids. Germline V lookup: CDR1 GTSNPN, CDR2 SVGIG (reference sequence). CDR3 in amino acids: CAWDQGRDTEAFF. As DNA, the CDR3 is TGTGCCTGGGATCAGGGGAGGGACACTGAAGCTTTCTTT.

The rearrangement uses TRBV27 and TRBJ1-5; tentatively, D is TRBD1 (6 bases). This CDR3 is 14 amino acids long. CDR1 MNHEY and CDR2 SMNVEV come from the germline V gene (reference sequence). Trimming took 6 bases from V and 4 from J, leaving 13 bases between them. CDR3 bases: TGTGCCAGCAGCCCGGGGGGCCGAAATCAGCCCCAGCATTTT. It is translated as CASSPGGRNQPQHF.

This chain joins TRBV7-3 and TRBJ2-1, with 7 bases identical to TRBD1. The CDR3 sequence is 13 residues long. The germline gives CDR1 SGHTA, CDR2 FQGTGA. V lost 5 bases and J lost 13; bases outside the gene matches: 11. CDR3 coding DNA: TGTGCCAGCAGCCCCAGCGGACAGGTACGACAGTTCTTC. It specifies CASSPSGQVRQFF.

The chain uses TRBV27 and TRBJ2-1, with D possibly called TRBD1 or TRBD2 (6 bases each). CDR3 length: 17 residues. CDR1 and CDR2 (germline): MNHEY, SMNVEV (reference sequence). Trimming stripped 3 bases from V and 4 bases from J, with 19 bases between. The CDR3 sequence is CASSFDSGGGLYNEQFF. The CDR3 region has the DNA TGTGCCAGCAGTTTCGACTCCGGAGGGGGACTTTACAATGAGCAGTTCTTC.

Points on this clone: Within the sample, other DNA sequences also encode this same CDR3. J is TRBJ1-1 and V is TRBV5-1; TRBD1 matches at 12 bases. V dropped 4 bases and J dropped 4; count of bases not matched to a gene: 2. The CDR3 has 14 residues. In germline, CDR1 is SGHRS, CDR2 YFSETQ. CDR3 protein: CASSPGQGATEAFF. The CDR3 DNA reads TGCGCCAGCAGCCCGGGACAGGGGGCCACTGAAGCTTTCTTT.

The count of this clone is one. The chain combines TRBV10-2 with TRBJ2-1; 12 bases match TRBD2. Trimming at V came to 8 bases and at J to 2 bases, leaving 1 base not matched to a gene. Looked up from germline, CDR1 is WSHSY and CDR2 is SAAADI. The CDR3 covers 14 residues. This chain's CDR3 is CASRLAGAYNEQFF. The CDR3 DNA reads TGCGCCAGCCGACTAGCGGGAGCCTACAATGAGCAGTTCTTC.

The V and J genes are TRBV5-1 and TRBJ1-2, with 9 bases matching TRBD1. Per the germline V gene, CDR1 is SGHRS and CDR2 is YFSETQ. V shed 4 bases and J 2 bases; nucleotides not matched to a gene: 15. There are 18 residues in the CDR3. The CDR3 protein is CASSKDLNRDRENYGYTF. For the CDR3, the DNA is TGCGCCAGCAGCAAGGACCTAAACCGGGACAGGGAAAACTATGGCTACACCTTC.

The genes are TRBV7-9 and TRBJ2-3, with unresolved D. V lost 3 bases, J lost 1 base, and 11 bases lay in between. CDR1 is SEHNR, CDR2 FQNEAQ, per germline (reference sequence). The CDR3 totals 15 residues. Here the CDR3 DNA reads TGTGCCAGCAGCTTTGAGGTTGGGGGCACAGATACGCAGTATTTT. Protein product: CASSFEVGGTDTQYF.

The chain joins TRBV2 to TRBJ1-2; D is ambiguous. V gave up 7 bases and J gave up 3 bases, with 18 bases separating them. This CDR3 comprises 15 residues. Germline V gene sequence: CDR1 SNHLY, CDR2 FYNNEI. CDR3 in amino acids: CASNYRAGGHYGYTF. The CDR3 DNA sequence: TGTGCCAGCAATTATAGGGCGGGAGGCCACTATGGCTACACCTTC. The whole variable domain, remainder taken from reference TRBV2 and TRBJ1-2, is EPEVTQTPSHQVTQMGQEVILRCVPISNHLYFYWYRQILGQKVEFLVSFYNNEISEKSEIFDDQFSVERPDGSNFTLKIRSTKLEDSAMYFCASNYRAGGHYGYTFGSGTRLTVV.

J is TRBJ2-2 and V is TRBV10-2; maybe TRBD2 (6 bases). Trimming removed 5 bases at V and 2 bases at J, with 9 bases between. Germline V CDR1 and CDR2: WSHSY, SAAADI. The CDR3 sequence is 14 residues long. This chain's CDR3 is CASSPGTNTGELFF. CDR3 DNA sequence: TGCGCCAGCAGTCCCGGGACTAACACCGGGGAGCTGTTTTTT.

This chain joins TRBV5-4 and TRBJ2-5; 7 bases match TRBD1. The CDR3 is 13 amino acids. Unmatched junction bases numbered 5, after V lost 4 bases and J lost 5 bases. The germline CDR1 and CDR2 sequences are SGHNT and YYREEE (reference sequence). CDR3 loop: CASSRTGEETQYF. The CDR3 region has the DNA TGTGCCAGCAGCCGTACAGGGGAGGAGACCCAGTACTTC.

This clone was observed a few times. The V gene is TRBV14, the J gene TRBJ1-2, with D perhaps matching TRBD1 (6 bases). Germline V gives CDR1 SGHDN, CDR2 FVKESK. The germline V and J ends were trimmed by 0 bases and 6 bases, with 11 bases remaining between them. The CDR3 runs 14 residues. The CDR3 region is CASSQDLGHNGYTF. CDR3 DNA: TGTGCCAGCAGCCAAGATTTGGGACATAATGGCTACACCTTC. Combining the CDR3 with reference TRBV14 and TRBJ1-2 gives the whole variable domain EAGVTQFPSHSVIEKGQTVTLRCDPISGHDNLYWYRRVMGKEIKFLLHFVKESKQDESGMPNNRFLAERTGGTYSTLKVQPAELEDSGVYFCASSQDLGHNGYTFGSGTRLTVV.

The chain's CDR3 is CASSPPTQGYEQFF. Here the CDR3 DNA reads TGTGCCAGCTCACCACCTACCCAGGGTTATGAGCAGTTCTTC. This sequence joins TRBV18 and TRBJ2-1, with TRBD1 as a possible D gene (5 bases). This CDR3 has 14 residues. Between the trimmed V and J ends, which lost 0 bases and 8 bases, there was a span of 11 bases. CDR1 is KGHSH and CDR2 is LQKENI in the germline V gene.

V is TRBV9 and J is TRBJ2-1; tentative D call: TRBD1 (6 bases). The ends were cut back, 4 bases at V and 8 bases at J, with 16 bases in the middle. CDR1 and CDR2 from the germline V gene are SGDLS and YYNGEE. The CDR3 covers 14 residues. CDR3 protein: CASSRTGRSDEQFF. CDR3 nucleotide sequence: TGTGCCAGCAGCCGCACAGGGCGGAGCGATGAGCAGTTCTTC.

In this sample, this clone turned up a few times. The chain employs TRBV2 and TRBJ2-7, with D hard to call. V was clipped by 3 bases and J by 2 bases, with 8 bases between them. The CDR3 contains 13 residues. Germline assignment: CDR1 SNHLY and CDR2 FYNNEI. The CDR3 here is CASSDHRPYEQYF. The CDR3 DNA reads TGTGCCAGCAGTGATCACAGACCCTACGAGCAGTACTTC.

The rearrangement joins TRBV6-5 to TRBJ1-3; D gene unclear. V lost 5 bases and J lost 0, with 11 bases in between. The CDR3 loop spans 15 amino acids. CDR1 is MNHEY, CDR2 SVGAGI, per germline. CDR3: CASSPGLSSGNTIYF. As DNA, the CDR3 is TGTGCCAGCAGTCCCGGGCTCTCCTCTGGAAACACCATATATTTT.

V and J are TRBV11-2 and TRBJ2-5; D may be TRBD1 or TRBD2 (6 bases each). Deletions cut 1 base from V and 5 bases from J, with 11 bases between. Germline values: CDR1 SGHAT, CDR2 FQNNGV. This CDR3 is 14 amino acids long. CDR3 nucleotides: TGTGCCAGCAGCTTAGCCGGGGGCAGGGAGACCCAGTACTTC. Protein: CASSLAGGRETQYF. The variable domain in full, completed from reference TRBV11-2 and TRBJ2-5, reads EAGVAQSPRYKIIEKRQSVAFWCNPISGHATLYWYQQILGQGPKLLIQFQNNGVVDDSQLPKDRFSAERLKGVDSTLKIQPAKLEDSAVYLCASSLAGGRETQYFGPGTRLLVL.

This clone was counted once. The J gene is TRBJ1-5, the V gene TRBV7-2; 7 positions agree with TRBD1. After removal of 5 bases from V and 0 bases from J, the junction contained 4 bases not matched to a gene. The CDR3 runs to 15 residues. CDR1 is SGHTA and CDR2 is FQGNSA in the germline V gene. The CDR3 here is CASSPDRPSNQPQHF. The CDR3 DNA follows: TGTGCCAGCAGCCCGGACAGGCCTAGCAATCAGCCCCAGCATTTT. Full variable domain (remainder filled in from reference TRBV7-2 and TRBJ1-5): GAGVSQSPSNKVTEKGKDVELRCDPISGHTALYWYRQSLGQGLEFLIYFQGNSAPDKSGLPSDRFSAERTGGSVSTLTIQRTQQEDSAVYLCASSPDRPSNQPQHFGDGTRLSIL.